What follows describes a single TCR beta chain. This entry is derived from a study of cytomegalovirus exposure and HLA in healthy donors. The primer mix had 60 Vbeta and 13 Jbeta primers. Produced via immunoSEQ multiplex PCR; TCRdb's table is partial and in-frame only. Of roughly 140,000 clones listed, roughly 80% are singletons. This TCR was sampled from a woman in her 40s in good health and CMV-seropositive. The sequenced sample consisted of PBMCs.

CDR3: CASSPVQNYGYTF. CDR3 sequence (DNA): TGTGCCAGCTCACCAGTACAGAACTATGGCTACACCTTC. J is TRBJ1-2 and V is TRBV18; the D is unclear. The germline V and J ends were trimmed by 2 bases and 2 bases, with 6 bases remaining between them. The germline CDR1 and CDR2 sequences are KGHSH and LQKENI. This CDR3 contains 13 residues.